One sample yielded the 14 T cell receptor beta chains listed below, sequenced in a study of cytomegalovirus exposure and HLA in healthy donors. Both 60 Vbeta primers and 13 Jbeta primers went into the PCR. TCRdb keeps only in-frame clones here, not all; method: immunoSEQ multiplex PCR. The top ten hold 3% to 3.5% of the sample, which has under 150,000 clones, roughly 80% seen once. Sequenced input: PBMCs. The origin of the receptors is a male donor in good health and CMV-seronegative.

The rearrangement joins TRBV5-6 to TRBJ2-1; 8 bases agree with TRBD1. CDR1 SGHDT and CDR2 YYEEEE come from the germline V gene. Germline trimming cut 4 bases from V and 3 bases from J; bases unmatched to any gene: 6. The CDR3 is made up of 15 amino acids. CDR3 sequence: CASSLDRGHYNEQFF. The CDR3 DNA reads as TGTGCCAGCAGCCTTGACAGGGGTCACTACAATGAGCAGTTCTTC.

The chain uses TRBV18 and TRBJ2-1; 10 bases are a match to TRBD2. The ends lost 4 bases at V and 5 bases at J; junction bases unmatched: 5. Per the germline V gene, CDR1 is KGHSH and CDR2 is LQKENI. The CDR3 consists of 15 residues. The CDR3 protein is CASSLAGGPNNEQFF. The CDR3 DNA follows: TGTGCCAGCTCACTAGCGGGAGGACCAAACAATGAGCAGTTCTTC.

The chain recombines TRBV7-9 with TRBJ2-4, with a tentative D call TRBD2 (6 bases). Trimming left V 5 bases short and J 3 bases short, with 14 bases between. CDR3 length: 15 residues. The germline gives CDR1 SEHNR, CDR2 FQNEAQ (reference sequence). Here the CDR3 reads CASSQGGGVKNIQYF. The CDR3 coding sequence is TGTGCCAGCAGCCAGGGAGGAGGGGTCAAAAACATTCAGTACTTC.

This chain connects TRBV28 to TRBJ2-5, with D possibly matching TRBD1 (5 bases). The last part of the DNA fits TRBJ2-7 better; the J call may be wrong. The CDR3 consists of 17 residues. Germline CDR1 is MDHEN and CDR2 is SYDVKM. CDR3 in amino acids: CASSLIPSLTGVNEQYF. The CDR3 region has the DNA TGTGCCAGCAGTTTAATTCCCTCACTAACAGGTGTTAACGAGCAGTACTTC.

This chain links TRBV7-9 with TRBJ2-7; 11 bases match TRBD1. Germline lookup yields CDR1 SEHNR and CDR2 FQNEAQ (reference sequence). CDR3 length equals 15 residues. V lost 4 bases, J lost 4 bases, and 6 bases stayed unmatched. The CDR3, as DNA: TGTGCCAGCAGCTCCCGGGACAGGGGGAAATACGAGCAGTACTTC. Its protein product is CASSSRDRGKYEQYF.

Here the CDR3 reads CASSHLASPLSYNEQFF. Here the CDR3 DNA reads TGCGCCAGCAGTCACCTAGCTAGCCCCCTCTCCTACAATGAGCAGTTCTTC. The rearrangement joins TRBV23-1 to TRBJ2-1; D possibly corresponds to TRBD2 (5 bases). TRBV23-1 is assigned to the ORF class and has an uncertain function. The CDR3 consists of 17 residues. V was shortened by 3 bases and J by 0 bases, with 15 bases between the two germline ends.

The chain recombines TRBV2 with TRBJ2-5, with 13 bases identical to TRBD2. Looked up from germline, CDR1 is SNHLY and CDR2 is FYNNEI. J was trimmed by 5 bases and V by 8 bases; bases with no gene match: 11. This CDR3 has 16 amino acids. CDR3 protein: CASETSGRARRETQYF. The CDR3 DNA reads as TGTGCCAGCGAAACTAGCGGGAGGGCCCGTAGGGAGACCCAGTACTTC.

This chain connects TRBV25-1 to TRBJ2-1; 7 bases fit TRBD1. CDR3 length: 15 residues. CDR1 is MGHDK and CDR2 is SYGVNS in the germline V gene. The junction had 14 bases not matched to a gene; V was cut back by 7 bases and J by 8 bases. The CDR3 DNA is TGTGCCAGCACCCCGCCGGCAGGCCAGGGGGATGAGCAGTTCTTC. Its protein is CASTPPAGQGDEQFF.

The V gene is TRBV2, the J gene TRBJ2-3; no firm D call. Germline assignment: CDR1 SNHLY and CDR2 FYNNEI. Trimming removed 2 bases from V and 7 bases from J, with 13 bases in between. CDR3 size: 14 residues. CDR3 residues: CASSEQISQNTQYF. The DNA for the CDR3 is TGTGCCAGCAGTGAACAGATATCACAGAATACGCAGTATTTT.

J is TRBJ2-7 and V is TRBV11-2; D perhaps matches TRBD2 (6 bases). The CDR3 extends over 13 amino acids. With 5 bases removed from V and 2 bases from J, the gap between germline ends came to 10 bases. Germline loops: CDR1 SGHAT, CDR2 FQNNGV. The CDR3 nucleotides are TGTGCCAGCAGCAGGGACTCGCCCTACGAGCAGTACTTC. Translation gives CASSRDSPYEQYF. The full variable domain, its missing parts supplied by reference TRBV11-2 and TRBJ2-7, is EAGVAQSPRYKIIEKRQSVAFWCNPISGHATLYWYQQILGQGPKLLIQFQNNGVVDDSQLPKDRFSAERLKGVDSTLKIQPAKLEDSAVYLCASSRDSPYEQYFGPGTRLTVT.

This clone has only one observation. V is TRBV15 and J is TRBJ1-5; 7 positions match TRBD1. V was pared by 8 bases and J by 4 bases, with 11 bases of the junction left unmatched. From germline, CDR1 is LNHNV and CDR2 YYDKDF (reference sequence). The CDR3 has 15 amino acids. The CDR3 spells CATAEDRDLNQPQHF. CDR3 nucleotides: TGTGCCACCGCCGAAGACAGGGACCTAAATCAGCCCCAGCATTTT.

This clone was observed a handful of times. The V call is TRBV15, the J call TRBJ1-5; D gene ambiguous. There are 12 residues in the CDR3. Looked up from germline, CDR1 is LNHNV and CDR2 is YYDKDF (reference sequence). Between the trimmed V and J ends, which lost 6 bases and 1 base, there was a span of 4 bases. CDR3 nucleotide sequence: TGTGCCACCAGGGGCAGCAATCAGCCCCAGCATTTT. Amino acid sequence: CATRGSNQPQHF. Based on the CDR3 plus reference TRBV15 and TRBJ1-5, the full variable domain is DAMVIQNPRYQVTQFGKPVTLSCSQTLNHNVMYWYQQKSSQAPKLLFHYYDKDFNNEADTPDNFQSRRPNTSFCFLDIRSPGLGDTAMYLCATRGSNQPQHFGDGTRLSIL.

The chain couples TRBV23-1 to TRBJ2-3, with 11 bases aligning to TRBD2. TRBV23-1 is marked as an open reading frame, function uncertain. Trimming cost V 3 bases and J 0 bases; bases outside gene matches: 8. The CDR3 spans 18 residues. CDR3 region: CASSHVLAGEYSTDTQYF. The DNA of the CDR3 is TGCGCCAGCAGTCATGTACTAGCGGGGGAGTATAGCACAGATACGCAGTATTTT.

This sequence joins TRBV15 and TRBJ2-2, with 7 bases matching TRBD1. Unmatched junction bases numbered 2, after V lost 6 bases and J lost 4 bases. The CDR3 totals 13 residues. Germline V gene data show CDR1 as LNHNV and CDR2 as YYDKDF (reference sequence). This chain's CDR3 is CATRRDSTGELFF. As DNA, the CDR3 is TGTGCCACCAGAAGGGACAGCACCGGGGAGCTGTTTTTT.